This entry lists 5 T cell receptor beta chains sequenced from one sample in a study of T-cell reconstitution after alpha-beta-depleted transplantation in children. Construction of the TCRbeta library involved unique molecular identifiers. Each CDR3 protein gets one entry after TCRdb re-called the PCR reads with MiXCR. The repertoire consists of around 71,000 distinct CDR3 sequences, with 5.5% to 7.5% occurring once and the leading ten covering approximately 2.4%. Sequencing was performed on PBMCs from the stem cell graft donor, taken from the stem cell graft. These receptors were collected from a human donor who donated a stem cell graft to a child with acute lymphoblastic leukemia.

This clonotype was picked up a small number of times. The chain has TRBV3-1 and TRBJ1-1; possibly TRBD1 for D (6 bases). The CDR3 sequence is 14 residues long. With 6 bases removed from V and 2 bases from J, the gap between germline ends came to 13 bases. The germline CDR1 and CDR2 sequences are LGHDT and YNNKEL (reference sequence). As DNA, the CDR3 is TGTGCCAGCAGTCGGGACACCCGAAACACTGAAGCTTTCTTT. Protein product: CASSRDTRNTEAFF.

The gene calls are TRBV12-5 and TRBJ2-7; D is possibly TRBD1 (6 bases). V was clipped by 6 bases and J by 4 bases, with 10 bases between them. Germline CDR1 is LGHNT and CDR2 is FRNRAP. The CDR3 totals 12 residues. CDR3 amino acids: CASGLDSYEQYF. In DNA, the CDR3 is TGTGCTAGTGGCCTGGACAGTTACGAGCAGTACTTC.

The V and J genes are TRBV7-2 and TRBJ2-7, with TRBD1 identical over 7 bases. Germline-derived CDR1 and CDR2 are SGHTA and FQGNSA. The CDR3 loop spans 15 amino acids. V shed 0 bases and J 3 bases; nucleotides not matched to a gene: 5. CDR3 region: CASSLALNRGYEQYF. The CDR3 DNA reads TGTGCCAGCAGCTTAGCGCTTAACAGGGGCTACGAGCAGTACTTC.

At least ten counts were recorded for this clonotype. This chain links TRBV27 with TRBJ2-7, with unresolved D. This CDR3 has 14 residues. Trimming removed 5 bases at V and 0 bases at J, with 11 bases between. The germline gives CDR1 MNHEY, CDR2 SMNVEV (reference sequence). CDR3 amino acids: CASSPRANSYEQYF. The CDR3 nucleotides are TGTGCCAGCAGTCCTAGGGCCAACTCCTACGAGCAGTACTTC.

This clonotype was recorded at least ten times. The gene calls are TRBV5-1 and TRBJ2-3; TRBD2 agrees at 13 bases. J was trimmed by 3 bases and V by 3 bases; bases with no gene match: 7. The germline V gene has CDR1 SGHRS and CDR2 YFSETQ. CDR3 length: 17 residues. The DNA for the CDR3 is TGCGCCAGCAGCTCGGGACTAGCGGGACTCTTGACAGATACGCAGTATTTT. This translates into CASSSGLAGLLTDTQYF.